Below are 23 T cell receptor beta chains sequenced from a single sample in a study of CD8 T cells in ankylosing spondylitis. Each CDR3 protein gets one entry after TCRdb re-called the 5' RACE reads with MiXCR. The sample lists some 150,000 distinct CDR3 sequences, roughly 10% seen once, with around 4.1% in the top ten. The sequenced material came from blood, either unsorted or a sorted T cell fraction (not recorded which). The receptors here all came from a female donor with ankylosing spondylitis or in good health (not recorded which).

The sample holds many counts of this clonotype. In DNA, the CDR3 is TGCAGTGCTAGAGGACCTGATCAGCCCCAGCATTTT. This sequence encodes CSARGPDQPQHF. The chain recombines TRBV20-1 with TRBJ1-5, with D unresolved. CDR1 and CDR2 (germline): DFQATT, SNEGSKA (reference sequence). CDR3 length equals 12 residues. V shed 1 base and J shed 5 bases, with 6 bases lying between them.

There are many counts of this clonotype. The chain links TRBV20-1 to TRBJ2-1; 11 bases fit TRBD1. Germline CDR1 is DFQATT and CDR2 is SNEGSKA (reference sequence). The CDR3 runs 14 residues. Trimming at V came to 5 bases and at J to 9 bases, leaving 9 bases not matched to a gene. In DNA form, the CDR3 reads TGCAGTGCTTTCCGGGACAGGGGGAGGACTGAGCAGTTCTTC. It is translated as CSAFRDRGRTEQFF.

This clonotype came up many times. The chain joins TRBV28 to TRBJ1-2, with 7 bases aligning to TRBD1. This CDR3 is built from 14 residues. V lost 2 bases, J lost 2 bases, and 2 bases stayed unmatched. Germline CDR1 and CDR2: MDHEN and SYDVKM. This CDR3 reads CASSLPGGNYGYTF. CDR3 nucleotides: TGTGCCAGCAGTTTACCAGGGGGAAACTATGGCTACACCTTC.

This clonotype occurred many times. CDR3 sequence: CASRLIGTSGRYEQYF. The DNA of the CDR3 is TGTGCCAGCAGACTAATAGGGACTAGCGGGCGTTACGAGCAGTACTTC. The gene calls are TRBV6-2 or TRBV6-3 and TRBJ2-7, with 12 bases identical to TRBD2. The CDR3 is 16 amino acids. The V and J ends lost 6 bases and 4 bases, in that order; junction bases with no gene match: 10. The germline V gene has CDR1 MNHEY and CDR2 SVGEGT.

About this clonotype: A much larger clone is a single base away; this may be a read error. V and J are TRBV12-3 or TRBV12-4 and TRBJ2-7, with 13 bases identical to TRBD2. This CDR3 contains 19 residues. In DNA, the CDR3 is TGTACCAGCAGTTTATCGCTAGGGAAAGGGACTAGCGGGGCCTACGAGCAGTACTTC. Amino acids: CTSSLSLGKGTSGAYEQYF.

This clonotype was recorded at least ten times. The chain is built from TRBV12-3 or TRBV12-4 and TRBJ2-1; 10 bases agree with TRBD2. Unmatched junction bases numbered 8, after V lost 6 bases and J lost 0 bases. There are 17 residues in the CDR3. CDR3 sequence: CASRTYRLAGSYNEQFF. CDR3 coding DNA: TGTGCCAGCAGAACCTATCGACTAGCGGGCTCCTACAATGAGCAGTTCTTC.

Many counts were recorded for this clonotype. The chain links TRBV29-1 to TRBJ2-3, with D perhaps matching TRBD2 (5 bases). Trimming removed 2 bases at V and 5 bases at J, with 11 bases between. CDR1 and CDR2 from the germline V gene are SQVTM and ANQGSEA. The CDR3 spans 13 residues. The CDR3 sequence: CSVEPTAGDTQYF. The CDR3 region has the DNA TGCAGCGTTGAACCCACGGCGGGAGATACGCAGTATTTT.

This chain links TRBV30 with TRBJ1-4; D possibly corresponds to TRBD1 (5 bases). The CDR3 contains 12 residues. Per germline, CDR1 GTSNPN and CDR2 SVGIG (reference sequence). The ends were cut back, 4 bases at V and 8 bases at J, with 11 bases in the middle. This CDR3 reads CAWNRFGEKLFF. For the CDR3, the DNA is TGTGCCTGGAACAGGTTCGGGGAAAAACTGTTTTTT. The complete variable domain, with remaining parts taken from reference TRBV30 and TRBJ1-4, reads SQTIHQWPATLVQPVGSPLSLECTVEGTSNPNLYWYRQAAGRGLQLLFYSVGIGQISSEVPQNLSASRPQDRQFILSSKKLLLSDSGFYLCAWNRFGEKLFFGSGTQLSVL.

The count of this clonotype is one. The genes are TRBV20-1 and TRBJ1-1, with TRBD1 as a possible D gene (5 bases). The V and J ends lost 5 bases and 0 bases respectively, with 13 bases between them. There are 14 residues in the CDR3. The V gene's germline CDR1 is DFQATT and CDR2 SNEGSKA (reference sequence). This CDR3 reads CSAWGRGLNTEAFF. The CDR3, as DNA: TGCAGTGCTTGGGGAAGGGGCTTGAACACTGAAGCTTTCTTT.

Ten or more counts support this clonotype. The chain joins TRBV6-1 to TRBJ2-1, with D perhaps TRBD1 (6 bases). This CDR3 has 13 residues. Per germline, CDR1 MNHNS and CDR2 SASEGT. V was pared by 7 bases and J by 6 bases, with 13 bases between. The CDR3 region has the DNA TGTGCCAGCAAGATTCAAGGGGGCAATGAGCAGTTCTTC. This codes for CASKIQGGNEQFF.

This clonotype was counted ten times or more. V usage is TRBV28 and J usage is TRBJ2-1, with TRBD2 as a possible D gene (6 bases). The CDR3 consists of 14 residues. The germline gives CDR1 MDHEN, CDR2 SYDVKM. The V and J ends lost 2 bases and 8 bases respectively, with 13 bases between them. The CDR3 spells CASSLAGSGDEQFF. CDR3 DNA sequence: TGTGCCAGCAGTTTAGCGGGATCAGGAGATGAGCAGTTCTTC. The whole variable domain, filled in from reference TRBV28 and TRBJ2-1, reads DVKVTQSSRYLVKRTGEKVFLECVQDMDHENMFWYRQDPGLGLRLIYFSYDVKMKEKGDIPEGYSVSREKKERFSLILESASTNQTSMYLCASSLAGSGDEQFFGPGTRLTVL.

The rearrangement uses TRBV28 and TRBJ1-5; 7 positions match TRBD1. The CDR3 is made up of 14 amino acids. Per the germline V gene, CDR1 is MDHEN and CDR2 is SYDVKM. The V segment lost 10 bases and the J segment 3 bases; nucleotides outside the gene matches: 9. CDR3 amino acids: CATWTGYNNQPQHF. CDR3 sequence (DNA): TGTGCCACCTGGACAGGTTATAACAATCAGCCCCAGCATTTT.

This clonotype was observed many times. The genes are TRBV12-3 or TRBV12-4 and TRBJ2-4; 9 positions agree with TRBD1. Losses at the gene ends were 5 bases for V and 9 bases for J; bases not matched to a gene: 11. The CDR3 consists of 15 residues. Here the CDR3 reads CASSDAGTGYGIQYF. The DNA of the CDR3 is TGTGCCAGCAGTGACGCCGGGACAGGGTACGGCATTCAGTACTTC.

The chain employs TRBV7-9 and TRBJ2-1; D call uncertain. Trimming removed 2 bases at V and 3 bases at J, with 17 bases between. This CDR3 has 17 amino acids. Germline V gene lookup returns CDR1 SEHNR and CDR2 FQNEAQ (reference sequence). CDR3 sequence reads: CASSLSPQISFYNEQFF. In DNA form, the CDR3 reads TGTGCCAGCAGCTTAAGCCCCCAAATAAGCTTCTACAATGAGCAGTTCTTC.

This clonotype was detected many times. The chain couples TRBV6-1 to TRBJ1-1; 7 bases are shared with TRBD1. Trimming at V came to 6 bases and at J to 4 bases, leaving 5 bases not matched to a gene. Looked up from germline, CDR1 is MNHNS and CDR2 is SASEGT. The CDR3 runs 13 residues. The CDR3 sequence is CASRTGTVTEAFF. DNA of the CDR3: TGTGCCAGCAGAACCGGGACAGTCACTGAAGCTTTCTTT.

This clonotype was picked up many times. The chain uses TRBV5-6 and TRBJ1-1, with a tentative D call TRBD1 (5 bases). V lost 2 bases and J lost 0, with 11 bases in between. CDR3 length equals 15 residues. Germline CDR1 SGHDT, CDR2 YYEEEE. This chain's CDR3 is CASSFGRGLNTEAFF. CDR3 sequence (DNA): TGTGCCAGCAGCTTTGGTAGGGGATTGAACACTGAAGCTTTCTTT.

The chain recombines TRBV20-1 with TRBJ2-3; the D gene could be TRBD1 or TRBD2 (5 bases each). Germline V gives CDR1 DFQATT, CDR2 SNEGSKA (reference sequence). V was shortened by 6 bases and J by 5 bases, with 18 bases between the two germline ends. The CDR3 runs to 14 residues. CDR3 DNA: TGCAGTGCAACCTTTCGGGACGGCTTAGATACGCAGTATTTT. Its protein is CSATFRDGLDTQYF.

This clonotype was seen only a few times. The rearrangement uses TRBV29-1 and TRBJ1-2; 9 positions match TRBD1. The V gene end was trimmed by 2 bases and the J gene end by 5 bases; junction bases not matched to a gene: 3. The CDR3 extends over 13 amino acids. Germline CDR1 and CDR2: SQVTM and ANQGSEA. The CDR3 nucleotides read TGCAGCGTTGAATCCGGACAGGGGTATGGCTACACCTTC. It specifies CSVESGQGYGYTF.

Concerning this clonotype: At one end, the junction sequence differs from germline, possibly due to a read error. This rearrangement joins TRBV12-3 or TRBV12-4 to TRBJ1-2, with D perhaps matching TRBD1 (6 bases). There are 14 residues in the CDR3. In nucleotides, the CDR3 is TGTGCTAGCACCTCGGACAGTGGGCGTAGTGGCTACACCTTC. It is translated as CASTSDSGRSGYTF.

V and J are TRBV30 and TRBJ1-1, with 11 positions matching TRBD1. Germline loops: CDR1 GTSNPN, CDR2 SVGIG (reference sequence). The CDR3 totals 13 residues. Unmatched junction bases numbered 5, after V lost 1 base and J lost 10 bases. The CDR3 reads CAWSDGQGARAFF. The CDR3 region has the DNA TGTGCCTGGAGTGACGGACAGGGGGCCAGAGCTTTCTTT.

At least ten counts were recorded for this clonotype. The J gene is TRBJ1-1, the V gene TRBV2; 7 bases agree with TRBD1. Trimming cost V 4 bases and J 6 bases; bases outside gene matches: 5. This CDR3 has 13 amino acids. Germline V gene lookup returns CDR1 SNHLY and CDR2 FYNNEI. The CDR3 loop reads CASSGQGVAEAFF. DNA of the CDR3: TGTGCCAGCAGTGGGCAGGGGGTGGCTGAAGCTTTCTTT.

The rearrangement joins TRBV3-1 to TRBJ2-1, with 8 bases matching TRBD2. Germline CDR1 LGHDT, CDR2 YNNKEL (reference sequence). There are 14 residues in the CDR3. Trimming at V came to 2 bases and at J to 8 bases, leaving 5 bases not matched to a gene. The CDR3 coding sequence is TGTGCCAGCAGCCAATCCGGGGGGGCCGATGAGCAGTTCTTC. Translating gives CASSQSGGADEQFF.

Ten or more counts support this clonotype. The chain uses TRBV20-1 and TRBJ2-1; TRBD2 aligns across 8 bases. Germline CDR1 DFQATT, CDR2 SNEGSKA (reference sequence). V trimming: 6 bases; J trimming: 7 bases; junction bases outside the gene matches: 11. CDR3 length: 14 residues. The CDR3 DNA reads as TGCAGTGCAGAAAGCGGGAGAGCTCTTAATGAGCAGTTCTTC. Translation gives CSAESGRALNEQFF.